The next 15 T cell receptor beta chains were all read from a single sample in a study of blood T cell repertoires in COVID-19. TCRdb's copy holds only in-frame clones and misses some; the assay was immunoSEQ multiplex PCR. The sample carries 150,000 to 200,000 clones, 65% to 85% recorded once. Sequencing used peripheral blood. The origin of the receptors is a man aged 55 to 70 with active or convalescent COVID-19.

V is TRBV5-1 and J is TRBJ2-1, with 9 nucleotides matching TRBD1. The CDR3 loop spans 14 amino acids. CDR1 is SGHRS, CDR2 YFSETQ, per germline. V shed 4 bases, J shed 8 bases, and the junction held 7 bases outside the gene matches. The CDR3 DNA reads TGCGCCAGCAGCGTACCGGGACAGGGCCATGAGCAGTTCTTC. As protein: CASSVPGQGHEQFF.

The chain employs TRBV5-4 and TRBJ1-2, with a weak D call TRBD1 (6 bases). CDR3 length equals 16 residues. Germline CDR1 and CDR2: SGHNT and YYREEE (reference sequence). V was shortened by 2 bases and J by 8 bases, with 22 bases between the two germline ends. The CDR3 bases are TGTGCCAGCAGCTTAGGGGGGGAGGCGGGGAGAGGAGGCTACACCTTC. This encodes CASSLGGEAGRGGYTF.

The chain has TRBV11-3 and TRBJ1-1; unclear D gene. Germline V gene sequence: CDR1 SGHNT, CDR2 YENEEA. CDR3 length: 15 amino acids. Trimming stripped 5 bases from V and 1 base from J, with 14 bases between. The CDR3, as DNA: TGTGCCAGCAGCCCCAAACGGGAGGGGAACACTGAAGCTTTCTTT. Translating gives CASSPKREGNTEAFF.

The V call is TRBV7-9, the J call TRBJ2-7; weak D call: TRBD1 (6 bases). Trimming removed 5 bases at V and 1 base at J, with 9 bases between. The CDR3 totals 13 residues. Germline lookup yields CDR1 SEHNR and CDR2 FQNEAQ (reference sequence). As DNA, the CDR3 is TGTGCCAGCAGCACAGGGCGGTCCTACGAGCAGTACTTC. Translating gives CASSTGRSYEQYF.

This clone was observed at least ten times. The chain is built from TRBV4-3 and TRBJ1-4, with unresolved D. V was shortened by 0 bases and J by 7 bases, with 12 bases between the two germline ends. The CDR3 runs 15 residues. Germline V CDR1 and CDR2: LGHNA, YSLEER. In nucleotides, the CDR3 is TGCGCCAGCAGCCAAGATCCCCACCGAGGTGAAAAACTGTTTTTT. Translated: CASSQDPHRGEKLFF.

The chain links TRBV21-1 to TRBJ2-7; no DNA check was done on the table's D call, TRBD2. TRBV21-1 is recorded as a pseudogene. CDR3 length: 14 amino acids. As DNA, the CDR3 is TGTGCCAGCGGACGGACTAGCGGGACTCCCGAGCAGTACTTC. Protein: CASGRTSGTPEQYF.

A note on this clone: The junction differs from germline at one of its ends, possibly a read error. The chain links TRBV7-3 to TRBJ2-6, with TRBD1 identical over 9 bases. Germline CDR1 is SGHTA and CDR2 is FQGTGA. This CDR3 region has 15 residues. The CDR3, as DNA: TGTGCCAGCAGCTTAACGAGGACAGGGGACAACGTCCTGACTTTC. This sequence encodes CASSLTRTGDNVLTF.

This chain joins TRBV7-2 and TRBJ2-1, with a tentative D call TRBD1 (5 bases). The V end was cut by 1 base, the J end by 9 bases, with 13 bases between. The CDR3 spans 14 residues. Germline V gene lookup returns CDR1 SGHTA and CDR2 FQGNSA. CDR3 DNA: TGTGCCAGCAGCTTAGAGTGGTCTGGGGCTGAGCAGTTCTTC. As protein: CASSLEWSGAEQFF.

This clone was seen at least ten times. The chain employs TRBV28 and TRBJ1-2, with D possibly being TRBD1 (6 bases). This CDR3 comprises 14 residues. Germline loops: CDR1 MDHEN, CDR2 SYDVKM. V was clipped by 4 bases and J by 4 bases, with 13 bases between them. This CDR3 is CASSSPQGLYGYTF. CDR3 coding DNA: TGTGCCAGCAGTTCCCCACAGGGCCTCTATGGCTACACCTTC.

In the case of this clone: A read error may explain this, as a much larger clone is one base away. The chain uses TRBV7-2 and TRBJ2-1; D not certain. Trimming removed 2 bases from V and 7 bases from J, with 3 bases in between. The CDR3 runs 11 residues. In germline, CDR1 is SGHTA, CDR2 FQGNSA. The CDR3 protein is CASSLRNEQFF. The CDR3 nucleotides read TGTGCCAGCAGCTTACGGAATGAGCAGTTCTTC.

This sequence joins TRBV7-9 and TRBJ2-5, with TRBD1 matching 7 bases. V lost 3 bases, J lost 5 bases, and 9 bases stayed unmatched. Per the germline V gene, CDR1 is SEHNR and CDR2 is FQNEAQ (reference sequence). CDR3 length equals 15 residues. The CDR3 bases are TGTGCCAGCAGCTTTAGAACCGGGACAGCCGAGACCCAGTACTTC. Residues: CASSFRTGTAETQYF.

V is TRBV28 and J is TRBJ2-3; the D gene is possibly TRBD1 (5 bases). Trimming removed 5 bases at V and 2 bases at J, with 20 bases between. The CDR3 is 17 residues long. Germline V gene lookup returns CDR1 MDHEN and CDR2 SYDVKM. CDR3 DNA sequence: TGTGCCAGCAGTCCCTTGGGGCAGCAGCAATACACAGATACGCAGTATTTT. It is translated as CASSPLGQQQYTDTQYF. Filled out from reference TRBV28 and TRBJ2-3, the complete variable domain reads DVKVTQSSRYLVKRTGEKVFLECVQDMDHENMFWYRQDPGLGLRLIYFSYDVKMKEKGDIPEGYSVSREKKERFSLILESASTNQTSMYLCASSPLGQQQYTDTQYFGPGTRLTVL.

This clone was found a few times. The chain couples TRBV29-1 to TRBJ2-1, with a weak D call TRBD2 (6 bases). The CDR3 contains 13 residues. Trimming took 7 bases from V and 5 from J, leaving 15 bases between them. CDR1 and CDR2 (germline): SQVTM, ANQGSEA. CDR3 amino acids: CSASYGGNNEQFF. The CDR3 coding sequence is TGCAGCGCCTCCTACGGGGGAAACAATGAGCAGTTCTTC.

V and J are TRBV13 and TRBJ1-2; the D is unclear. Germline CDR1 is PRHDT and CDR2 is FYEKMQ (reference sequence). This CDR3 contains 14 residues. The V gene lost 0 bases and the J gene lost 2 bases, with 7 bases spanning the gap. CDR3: CASSLGTVNYGYTF. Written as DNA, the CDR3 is TGTGCCAGCAGCTTAGGAACAGTCAACTATGGCTACACCTTC. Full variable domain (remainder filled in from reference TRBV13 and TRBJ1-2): AAGVIQSPRHLIKEKRETATLKCYPIPRHDTVYWYQQGPGQDPQFLISFYEKMQSDKGSIPDRFSAQQFSDYHSELNMSSLELGDSALYFCASSLGTVNYGYTFGSGTRLTVV.

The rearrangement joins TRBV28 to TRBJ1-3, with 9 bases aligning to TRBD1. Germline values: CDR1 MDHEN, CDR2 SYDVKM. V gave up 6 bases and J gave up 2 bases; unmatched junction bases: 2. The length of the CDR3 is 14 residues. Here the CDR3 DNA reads TGTGCCAGCAGGCGACAGGGGGCTGGAAACACCATATATTTT. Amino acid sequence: CASRRQGAGNTIYF. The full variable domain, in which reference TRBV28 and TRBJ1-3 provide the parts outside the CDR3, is DVKVTQSSRYLVKRTGEKVFLECVQDMDHENMFWYRQDPGLGLRLIYFSYDVKMKEKGDIPEGYSVSREKKERFSLILESASTNQTSMYLCASRRQGAGNTIYFGEGSWLTVV.